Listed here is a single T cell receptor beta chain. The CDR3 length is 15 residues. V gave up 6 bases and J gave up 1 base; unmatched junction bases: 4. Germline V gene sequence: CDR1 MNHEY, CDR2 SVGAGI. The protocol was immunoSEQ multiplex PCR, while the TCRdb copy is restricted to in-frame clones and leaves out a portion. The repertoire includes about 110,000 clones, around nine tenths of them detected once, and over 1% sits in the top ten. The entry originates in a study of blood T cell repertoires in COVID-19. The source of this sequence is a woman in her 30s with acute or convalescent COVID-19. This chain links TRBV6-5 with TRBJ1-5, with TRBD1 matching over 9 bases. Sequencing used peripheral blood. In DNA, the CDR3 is TGTGCCAGCAGCCCCGGGACAGGGAGCAATCAGCCCCAGCATTTT. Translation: CASSPGTGSNQPQHF.